These 25 T cell receptor beta chains share one sample of origin, sequenced in a study of cytomegalovirus exposure and HLA in healthy donors. 60 Vbeta and 13 Jbeta primers were used in PCR. Generated by immunoSEQ multiplex PCR, the TCRdb table keeps only in-frame clones and is missing some. The profile covers tens of thousands of clones, with approximately 68% appearing a single time and approximately 21% taken by the ten largest. Sequenced sample: PBMCs. These receptors all stem from a woman in her 50s in good health and CMV-seropositive.

This clone appeared a few times. Germline is not matched at one junction end, which may reflect a read error. This rearrangement joins TRBV7-9 to TRBJ1-2, with TRBD1 matching over 7 bases. There are 16 residues in the CDR3. CDR1 SEHNR and CDR2 FQNEAQ come from the germline V gene (reference sequence). The CDR3 DNA follows: TGTTCCAGCAGCTTAGGGTTGGGGACAGCGGACTATGGCTACACCTTC. Protein: CSSSLGLGTADYGYTF.

The genes are TRBV4-2 and TRBJ1-1; D gene ambiguous. The germline CDR1 and CDR2 sequences are LGHNA and YNFKEQ. V gave up 4 bases and J gave up 1 base, with 7 bases separating them. The CDR3 runs to 13 residues. For the CDR3, the DNA is TGTGCCAGCAGCCCCCGACAGAACACTGAAGCTTTCTTT. Protein sequence: CASSPRQNTEAFF.

The chain is built from TRBV2 and TRBJ1-1; 11 nucleotides match TRBD1. Germline values: CDR1 SNHLY, CDR2 FYNNEI. CDR3 length: 13 residues. Losses at the gene ends were 6 bases for V and 5 bases for J; bases not matched to a gene: 2. CDR3 residues: CASSGDRGTEAFF. Written as DNA, the CDR3 is TGTGCCAGCAGCGGGGACAGGGGGACTGAAGCTTTCTTT.

This sequence joins TRBV18 and TRBJ1-1; D is unclear. There are 20 residues in the CDR3. Germline CDR1 reads KGHSH; CDR2 reads LQKENI. V was cut by 5 bases and J by 0 bases, with 28 bases left in between. CDR3 coding DNA: TGTGCCAGCTCATCTATCCGATACCCGACATCGCAATCGATGAACACTGAAGCTTTCTTT. Translated, it gives CASSSIRYPTSQSMNTEAFF.

In DNA form, the CDR3 reads TGTGCCAGCAGTACTAGCTCCACCGGGGAGCTGTTTTTT. Translating gives CASSTSSTGELFF. V and J are TRBV27 and TRBJ2-2, with D tentatively TRBD2 (6 bases). CDR1 is MNHEY and CDR2 is SMNVEV in the germline V gene (reference sequence). V lost 5 bases and J lost 4, with 8 bases in between. The CDR3 extends over 13 amino acids.

V usage is TRBV7-3 and J usage is TRBJ2-2; 12 bases are a match to TRBD1. V trimming: 2 bases; J trimming: 6 bases; junction bases outside the gene matches: 7. The germline V gene has CDR1 SGHTA and CDR2 FQGTGA. This CDR3 contains 17 residues. The CDR3 nucleotides are TGTGCCAGCAGCTTAGGGACAGGGGGCCTTCGTCCCGGGGAGCTGTTTTTT. Translation gives CASSLGTGGLRPGELFF. Supplemented by reference TRBV7-3 and TRBJ2-2, the full variable domain reads GAGVSQTPSNKVTEKGKYVELRCDPISGHTALYWYRQSLGQGPEFLIYFQGTGAADDSGLPNDRFFAVRPEGSVSTLKIQRTERGDSAVYLCASSLGTGGLRPGELFFGEGSRLTVL.

The chain combines TRBV7-2 with TRBJ2-1; 8 bases are a match to TRBD2. V shed 3 bases, J shed 4 bases, and the junction held 11 bases outside the gene matches. In germline, CDR1 is SGHTA, CDR2 FQGNSA. The CDR3 length is 17 residues. CDR3 loop: CASSFPSAGGTYNEQFF. CDR3 coding DNA: TGTGCCAGCAGCTTTCCTTCCGCGGGGGGCACGTACAATGAGCAGTTCTTC.

This chain links TRBV2 with TRBJ2-3, with D perhaps TRBD1 (6 bases). Germline CDR1 is SNHLY and CDR2 is FYNNEI. The CDR3 totals 13 residues. Trimming stripped 4 bases from V and 2 bases from J, with 7 bases between. As DNA, the CDR3 is TGTGCCAGCAGTGGGGACACCACAGATACGCAGTATTTT. Translating gives CASSGDTTDTQYF.

This clone was seen only once. CDR3 DNA: TGTGCCAGCAGTTTATTTTGGCGGGGGGACCAGGGAGAGCAGTTCTTC. It encodes CASSLFWRGDQGEQFF. The chain uses TRBV28 and TRBJ2-1, with 8 bases lining up with TRBD2. The germline CDR1 and CDR2 sequences are MDHEN and SYDVKM. Trimming removed 1 base from V and 10 bases from J; junction bases left unmatched: 12. This CDR3 is 16 amino acids long.

CDR3 residues: CASSSRTAYGYTF. CDR3 DNA: TGTGCCAGCAGCTCTCGGACAGCTTATGGCTACACCTTC. The chain uses TRBV7-6 and TRBJ1-2, with D possibly being TRBD1 (6 bases). CDR3 length equals 13 residues. V shed 4 bases and J shed 5 bases, with 11 bases lying between them. Germline V CDR1 and CDR2: SGHVS, FNYEAQ.

This clone appeared a few times. CDR3 sequence reads: CASTLGSKFTEAFF. The CDR3 region has the DNA TGTGCCAGCACCCTGGGGAGTAAGTTTACTGAAGCTTTCTTT. The V call is TRBV13, the J call TRBJ1-1, with no clear D. Germline V gene sequence: CDR1 PRHDT, CDR2 FYEKMQ (reference sequence). V lost 7 bases, J lost 5 bases, and 17 bases lay in between. This CDR3 has 14 amino acids.

A few counts support this clone. The chain employs TRBV7-2 and TRBJ1-1; D is perhaps TRBD1 (5 bases). The CDR3 contains 14 residues. Germline assignment: CDR1 SGHTA and CDR2 FQGNSA. V was clipped by 1 base and J by 4 bases, with 10 bases between them. This CDR3 reads CASSLVGGVTEAFF. Written as DNA, the CDR3 is TGTGCCAGCAGCTTAGTGGGGGGGGTCACTGAAGCTTTCTTT. The variable domain in full, with the rest retrieved from reference TRBV7-2 and TRBJ1-1, is GAGVSQSPSNKVTEKGKDVELRCDPISGHTALYWYRQSLGQGLEFLIYFQGNSAPDKSGLPSDRFSAERTGGSVSTLTIQRTQQEDSAVYLCASSLVGGVTEAFFGQGTRLTVV.

The chain has TRBV7-2 and TRBJ2-3; 8 bases fit TRBD1. The germline V gene encodes CDR1 SGHTA and CDR2 FQGNSA. The junction had 8 bases not matched to a gene; V was cut back by 5 bases and J by 4 bases. CDR3 size: 15 residues. CDR3 in DNA: TGTGCCAGCAGCCCAAGGGGACAGGTTTCAGATACGCAGTATTTT. Residues: CASSPRGQVSDTQYF.

This clone has just a few counts. The V and J genes are TRBV9 and TRBJ2-3, with D perhaps matching TRBD2 (6 bases). CDR1 is SGDLS and CDR2 is YYNGEE in the germline V gene. The CDR3 runs to 14 residues. V was trimmed by 6 bases and J by 3 bases, leaving 14 bases between them. CDR3 sequence: CASKGHLATDTQYF. As DNA, the CDR3 is TGTGCCAGCAAGGGTCATCTAGCGACAGATACGCAGTATTTT.

V usage is TRBV2 and J usage is TRBJ1-1, with no clear D. This CDR3 is built from 15 residues. The V and J ends lost 4 bases and 2 bases respectively, with 14 bases between them. Germline CDR1 reads SNHLY; CDR2 reads FYNNEI. The CDR3 bases are TGTGCCAGCAGTGCATATCACTTAACTAACACTGAAGCTTTCTTT. Translated, it gives CASSAYHLTNTEAFF.

The rearrangement uses TRBV27 and TRBJ2-7, with 7 bases aligning to TRBD1. The germline CDR1 and CDR2 sequences are MNHEY and SMNVEV (reference sequence). This CDR3 is built from 15 residues. The junction had 9 bases not matched to a gene; V was cut back by 5 bases and J by 2 bases. The CDR3 sequence: CASSEETGPTYEQYF. The CDR3 nucleotides are TGTGCCAGCAGTGAGGAGACAGGGCCGACCTACGAGCAGTACTTC.

The chain uses TRBV5-4 and TRBJ1-1, with D possibly being TRBD1 (6 bases). The ends were cut back, 3 bases at V and 1 base at J, with 13 bases in the middle. Germline V gene data show CDR1 as SGHNT and CDR2 as YYREEE (reference sequence). The CDR3 contains 15 residues. CDR3 DNA: TGTGCCAGCAGCTCACAGGGACCTCAGAACACTGAAGCTTTCTTT. This sequence encodes CASSSQGPQNTEAFF.

This clone was observed a few times. The chain couples TRBV11-3 to TRBJ2-1; D is possibly TRBD1 (6 bases). Germline lookup yields CDR1 SGHNT and CDR2 YENEEA. V dropped 0 bases and J dropped 12 bases, with 12 bases sitting between them. The CDR3 sequence is 13 residues long. CDR3 nucleotide sequence: TGTGCCAGCAGCTTAGATACAGGGAGTGGGCAGTTCTTC. It specifies CASSLDTGSGQFF. Looking up the rest from reference TRBV11-3 and TRBJ2-1 gives the full variable domain: EAGVVQSPRYKIIEKKQPVAFWCNPISGHNTLYWYLQNLGQGPELLIRYENEEAVDDSQLPKDRFSAERLKGVDSTLKIQPAELGDSAVYLCASSLDTGSGQFFGPGTRLTVL.

The chain couples TRBV6-1 to TRBJ1-1; D possibly corresponds to TRBD1 (5 bases). The CDR3 extends over 13 amino acids. The germline gives CDR1 MNHNS, CDR2 SASEGT. V was clipped by 6 bases and J by 1 base, with 9 bases between them. The CDR3 DNA reads as TGTGCCAGCAGCGGCGACAGGAACACTGAAGCTTTCTTT. Amino acids: CASSGDRNTEAFF.

CDR3 sequence reads: CASSIAGRLTEAFF. The CDR3 bases are TGTGCCAGTAGTATAGCAGGCAGGTTGACTGAAGCTTTCTTT. The rearrangement links TRBV19 to TRBJ1-1; D uncertain. V lost 1 base and J 5 bases, leaving 11 bases between the germline ends. CDR1 and CDR2 (germline): LNHDA, SQIVND (reference sequence). The CDR3 has 14 residues.

The rearrangement joins TRBV13 to TRBJ2-7; D unresolved. There are 13 residues in the CDR3. Trimming took 4 bases from V and 2 from J, leaving 9 bases between them. Looked up from germline, CDR1 is PRHDT and CDR2 is FYEKMQ (reference sequence). CDR3 bases: TGTGCCAGCAGCTCCTACCCTACCTACGAGCAGTACTTC. This sequence encodes CASSSYPTYEQYF.

This clone has just a few counts. The chain combines TRBV21-1 with TRBJ1-3; no check of the table's D call, TRBD1, against the DNA was made. TRBV21-1 is marked as a pseudogene. The CDR3 is made up of 17 amino acids. The chain's CDR3 is CASSTRRDRGYGNTIYF. DNA for the CDR3: TGTGCCAGCAGCACTCGCCGGGACAGGGGTTATGGAAACACCATATATTTT.

The V gene is TRBV30, the J gene TRBJ1-2, with 9 bases identical to TRBD1. Trimming removed 5 bases from V and 8 bases from J; junction bases left unmatched: 12. Germline CDR1 and CDR2: GTSNPN and SVGIG (reference sequence). The length of the CDR3 is 14 residues. CDR3 amino acids: CAWGYDWTGEGYTF. CDR3 nucleotides: TGTGCCTGGGGCTACGATTGGACAGGGGAAGGCTACACCTTC.

The chain employs TRBV5-4 and TRBJ1-1; tentative D call: TRBD1 (5 bases). Germline CDR1 SGHNT, CDR2 YYREEE (reference sequence). There are 14 residues in the CDR3. V was clipped by 2 bases and J by 3 bases, with 11 bases between them. The CDR3 here is CASSFFGGDTEAFF. The CDR3 DNA sequence: TGTGCCAGCAGCTTTTTCGGGGGAGACACTGAAGCTTTCTTT.

This chain uses TRBV6-1 with TRBJ2-7, with D possibly being TRBD1 (6 bases). Trimming left V 8 bases short and J 1 base short, with 12 bases between. CDR1 MNHNS and CDR2 SASEGT come from the germline V gene. The CDR3 length is 13 residues. The CDR3 nucleotides read TGTGCCAGCTCAGGACAGACGTCCTACGAGCAGTACTTC. Amino acid sequence: CASSGQTSYEQYF.